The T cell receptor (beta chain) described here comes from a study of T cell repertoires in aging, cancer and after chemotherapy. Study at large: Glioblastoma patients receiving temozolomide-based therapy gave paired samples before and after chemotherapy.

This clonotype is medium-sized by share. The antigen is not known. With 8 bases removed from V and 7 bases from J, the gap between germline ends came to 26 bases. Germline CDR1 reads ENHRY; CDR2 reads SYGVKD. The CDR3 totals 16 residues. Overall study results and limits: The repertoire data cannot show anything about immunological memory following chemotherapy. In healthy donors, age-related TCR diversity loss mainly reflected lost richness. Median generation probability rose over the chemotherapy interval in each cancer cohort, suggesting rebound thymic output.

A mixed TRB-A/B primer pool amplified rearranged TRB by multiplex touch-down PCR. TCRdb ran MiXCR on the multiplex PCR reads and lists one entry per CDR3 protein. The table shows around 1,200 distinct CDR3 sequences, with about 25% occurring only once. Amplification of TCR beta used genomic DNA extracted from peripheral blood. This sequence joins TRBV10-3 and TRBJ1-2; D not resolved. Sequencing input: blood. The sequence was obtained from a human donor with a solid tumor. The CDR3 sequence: CAIRKVVASGDSGYTF. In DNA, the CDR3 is TGTGCCATCCGAAAAGTTGTGGCAAGTGGTGATTCTGGCTACACCTTC.